This TCR beta chain was recorded in a study of early T cells in non-severe SARS-CoV-2 infection. This CDR3 spans 15 amino acids. V was cut by 2 bases and J by 5 bases, with 16 bases left in between. Germline loops: CDR1 ENHRY, CDR2 SYGVKD. One entry per CDR3 protein, called by TCRdb with MiXCR from the 5' RACE reads. Of roughly 51,000 distinct CDR3 sequences listed, 8.5% to 10% were seen once; the top ten hold about 8.3%. As regards this clonotype: The antigen remains unidentified.

Whole-study results and caveats: Missing private and CD4 specificities, VDJdb matching favored anti-spike CD8 responses.

This sequence was found in an adult who was a healthcare worker with PCR-confirmed SARS-CoV-2 infection or an uninfected control (not recorded which). What was sequenced was whole blood. The chain links TRBV10-3 to TRBJ2-7, with D perhaps assigned TRBD1 or TRBD2 (6 bases each). CDR3 sequence (DNA): TGTGCCATCAGTGAGGGAGGGGGGCGAAGGGACGAGCAGTACTTC. This translates into CAISEGGGRRDEQYF.